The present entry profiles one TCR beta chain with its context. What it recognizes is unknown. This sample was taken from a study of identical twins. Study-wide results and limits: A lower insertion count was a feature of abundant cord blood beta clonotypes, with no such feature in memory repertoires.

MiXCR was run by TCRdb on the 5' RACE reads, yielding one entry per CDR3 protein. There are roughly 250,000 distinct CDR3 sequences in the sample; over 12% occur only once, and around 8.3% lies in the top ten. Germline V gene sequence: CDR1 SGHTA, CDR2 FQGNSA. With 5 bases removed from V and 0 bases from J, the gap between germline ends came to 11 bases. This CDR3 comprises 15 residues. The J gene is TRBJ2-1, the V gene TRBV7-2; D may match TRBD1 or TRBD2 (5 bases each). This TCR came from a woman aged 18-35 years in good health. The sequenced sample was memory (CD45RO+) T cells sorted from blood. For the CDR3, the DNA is TGTGCCAGCAGCCCGGGACCCAACTCCTACAATGAGCAGTTCTTC. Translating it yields CASSPGPNSYNEQFF.